This T cell receptor (beta chain) was captured in a study of shared T cell receptors in the human thymus. The CDR3 sequence is 16 residues long. From germline, CDR1 is MDHEN and CDR2 SYDVKM. With 3 bases clipped from V and 9 bases from J, the junction kept 14 bases outside the gene matches. Profiling relied on immunoSEQ multiplex PCR, and the TCRdb table lists in-frame clones only, not all of them. Here the sample spans some 760,000 clones, over 75% being singletons. The same sample was also used in a study of human thymus T cells. This second study says: Samples came from healthy Finnish infants during open corrective cardiac surgery. Thymic tissue was derived from resections collected during corrective heart surgery. Thymic as well as blood repertoires seemed to favor certain V and J genes unevenly. Related research reported highly overlapping thymic repertoires among unrelated individuals.

The receptor's source is a girl in the first two years of life with a congenital heart defect. The rearrangement joins TRBV28 to TRBJ1-5, with TRBD1 matching 7 bases. The sample comprised thymocytes. The CDR3 protein is CASSFRGDSEVGPQHF. CDR3 DNA: TGTGCCAGCAGTTTTAGGGGGGACAGCGAAGTAGGGCCCCAGCATTTT.